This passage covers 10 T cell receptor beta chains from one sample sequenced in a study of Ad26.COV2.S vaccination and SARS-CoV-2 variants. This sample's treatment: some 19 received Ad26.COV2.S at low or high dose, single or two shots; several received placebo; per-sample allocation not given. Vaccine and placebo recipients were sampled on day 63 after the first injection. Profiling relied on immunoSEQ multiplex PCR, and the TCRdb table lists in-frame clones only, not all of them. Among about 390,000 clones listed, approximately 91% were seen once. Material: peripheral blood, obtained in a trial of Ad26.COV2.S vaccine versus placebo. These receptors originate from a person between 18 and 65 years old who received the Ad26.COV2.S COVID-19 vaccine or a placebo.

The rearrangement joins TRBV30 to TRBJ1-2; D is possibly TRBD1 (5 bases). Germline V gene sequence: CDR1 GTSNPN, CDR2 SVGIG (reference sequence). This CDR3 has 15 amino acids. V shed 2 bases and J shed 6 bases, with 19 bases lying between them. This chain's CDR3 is CAWSPEGHGRHGYTF. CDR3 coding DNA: TGTGCCTGGAGTCCGGAGGGGCACGGACGGCATGGCTACACCTTC.

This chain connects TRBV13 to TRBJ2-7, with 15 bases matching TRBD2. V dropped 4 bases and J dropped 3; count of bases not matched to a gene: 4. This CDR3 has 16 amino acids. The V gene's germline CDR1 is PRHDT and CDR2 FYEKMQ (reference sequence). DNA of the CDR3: TGTGCCAGCAGCTCCGGGACTAGCGGGGGGTACTACGAGCAGTACTTC. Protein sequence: CASSSGTSGGYYEQYF.

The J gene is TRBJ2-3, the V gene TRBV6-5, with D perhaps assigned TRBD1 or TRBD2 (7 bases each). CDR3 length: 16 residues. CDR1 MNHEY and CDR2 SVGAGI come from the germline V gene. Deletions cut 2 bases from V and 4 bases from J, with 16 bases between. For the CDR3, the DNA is TGTGCCAGCAGTTACACGGGGGCAGGGGGGGCAGATACGCAGTATTTT. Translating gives CASSYTGAGGADTQYF.

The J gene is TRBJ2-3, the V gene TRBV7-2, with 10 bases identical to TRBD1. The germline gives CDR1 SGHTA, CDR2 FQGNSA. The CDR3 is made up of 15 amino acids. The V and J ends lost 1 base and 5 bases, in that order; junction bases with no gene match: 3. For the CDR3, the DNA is TGTGCCAGCAGCTTAGGACAGGGGGCAGGAGATACGCAGTATTTT. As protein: CASSLGQGAGDTQYF.

CDR3 sequence: CASSQLGLATDTQYF. DNA for the CDR3: TGCGCCAGCAGCCAACTGGGTCTAGCAACAGATACGCAGTATTTT. The chain recombines TRBV4-1 with TRBJ2-3; tentatively, D is TRBD2 (5 bases). From germline, CDR1 is MGHRA and CDR2 YSYEKL. The CDR3 sequence is 15 residues long. Trimming pared 2 bases from V and 3 bases from J, leaving 12 bases between.

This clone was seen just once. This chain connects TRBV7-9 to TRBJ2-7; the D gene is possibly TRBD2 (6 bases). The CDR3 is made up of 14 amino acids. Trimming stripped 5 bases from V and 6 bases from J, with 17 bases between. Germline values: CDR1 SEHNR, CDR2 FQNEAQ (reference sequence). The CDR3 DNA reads TGTGCCAGCAGCCTCGCCGGGGGATTGATCGAGCAGTACTTC. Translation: CASSLAGGLIEQYF.

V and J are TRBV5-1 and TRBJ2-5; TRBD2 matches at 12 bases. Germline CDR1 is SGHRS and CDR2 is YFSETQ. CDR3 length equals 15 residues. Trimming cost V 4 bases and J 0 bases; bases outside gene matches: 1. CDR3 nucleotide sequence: TGCGCCAGCAGCAGGACTAGCGGGGACCAAGAGACCCAGTACTTC. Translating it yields CASSRTSGDQETQYF.

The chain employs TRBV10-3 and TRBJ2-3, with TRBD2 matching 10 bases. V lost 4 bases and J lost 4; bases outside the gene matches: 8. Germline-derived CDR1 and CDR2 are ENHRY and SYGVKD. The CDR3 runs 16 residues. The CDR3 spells CAISGKRGGQADTQYF. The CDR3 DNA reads TGTGCCATCAGTGGGAAGCGGGGGGGCCAGGCAGATACGCAGTATTTT.

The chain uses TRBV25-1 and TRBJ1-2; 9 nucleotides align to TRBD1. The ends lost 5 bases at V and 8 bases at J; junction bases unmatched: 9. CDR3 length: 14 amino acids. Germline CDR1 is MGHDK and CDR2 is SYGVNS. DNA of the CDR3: TGTGCCAGCAGTCACTCCGGGACAGGGAAAGGCTACACCTTC. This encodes CASSHSGTGKGYTF.

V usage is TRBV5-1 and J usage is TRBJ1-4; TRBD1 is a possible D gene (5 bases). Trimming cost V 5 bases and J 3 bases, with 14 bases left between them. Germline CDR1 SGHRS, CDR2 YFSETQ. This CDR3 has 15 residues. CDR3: CASSIGTGPNEKLFF. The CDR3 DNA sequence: TGCGCCAGCAGTATCGGGACCGGACCTAATGAAAAACTGTTTTTT.